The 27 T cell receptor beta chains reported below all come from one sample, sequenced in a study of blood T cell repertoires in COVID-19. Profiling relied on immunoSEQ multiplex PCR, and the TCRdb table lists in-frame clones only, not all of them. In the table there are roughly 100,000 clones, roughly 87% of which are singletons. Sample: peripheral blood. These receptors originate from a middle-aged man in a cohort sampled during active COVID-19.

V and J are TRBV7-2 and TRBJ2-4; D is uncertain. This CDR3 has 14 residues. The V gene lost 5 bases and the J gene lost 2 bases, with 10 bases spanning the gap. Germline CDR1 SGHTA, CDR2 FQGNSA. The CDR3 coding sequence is TGTGCCAGCAGCAGAGACATCACCAAAAACATTCAGTACTTC. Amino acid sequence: CASSRDITKNIQYF.

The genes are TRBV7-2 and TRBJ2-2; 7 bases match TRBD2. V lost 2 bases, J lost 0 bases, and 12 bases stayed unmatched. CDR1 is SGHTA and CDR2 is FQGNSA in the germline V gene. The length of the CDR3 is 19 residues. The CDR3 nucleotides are TGTGCCAGCAGCTTAAAGGGGTCGGGGGGAGCCGCGAACACCGGGGAGCTGTTTTTT. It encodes CASSLKGSGGAANTGELFF.

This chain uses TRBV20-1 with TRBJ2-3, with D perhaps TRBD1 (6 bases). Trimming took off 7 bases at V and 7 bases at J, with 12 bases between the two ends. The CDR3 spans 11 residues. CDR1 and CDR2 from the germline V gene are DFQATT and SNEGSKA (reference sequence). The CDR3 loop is CSVRGPNTQYF. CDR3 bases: TGCAGTGTCAGGGGCCCCAATACGCAGTATTTT.

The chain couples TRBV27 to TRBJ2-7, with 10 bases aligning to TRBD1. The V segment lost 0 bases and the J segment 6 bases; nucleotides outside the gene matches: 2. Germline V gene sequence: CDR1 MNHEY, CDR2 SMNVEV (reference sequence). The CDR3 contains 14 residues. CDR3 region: CASSLSGTGVEQYV. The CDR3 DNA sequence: TGTGCCAGCAGTTTATCGGGGACAGGGGTCGAGCAGTACGTC.

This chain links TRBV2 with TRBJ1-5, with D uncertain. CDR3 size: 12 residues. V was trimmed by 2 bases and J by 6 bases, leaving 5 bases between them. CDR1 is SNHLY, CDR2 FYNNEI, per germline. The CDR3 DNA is TGTGCCAGCAGTGAAAACGGTCAGCCCCAGCATTTT. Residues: CASSENGQPQHF.

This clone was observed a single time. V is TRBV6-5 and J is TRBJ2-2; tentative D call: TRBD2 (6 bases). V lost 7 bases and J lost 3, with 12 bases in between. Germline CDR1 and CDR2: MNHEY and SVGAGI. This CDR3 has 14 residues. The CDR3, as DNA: TGTGCCAGCACGGGAGACGGACACACCGGGGAGCTGTTTTTT. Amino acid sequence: CASTGDGHTGELFF.

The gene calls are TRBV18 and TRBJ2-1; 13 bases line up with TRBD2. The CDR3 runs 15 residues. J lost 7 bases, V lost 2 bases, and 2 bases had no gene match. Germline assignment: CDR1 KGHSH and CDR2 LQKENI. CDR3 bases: TGTGCCAGCTCACCAGGACTAGCGGGGGAGAATGAGCAGTTCTTC. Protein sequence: CASSPGLAGENEQFF.

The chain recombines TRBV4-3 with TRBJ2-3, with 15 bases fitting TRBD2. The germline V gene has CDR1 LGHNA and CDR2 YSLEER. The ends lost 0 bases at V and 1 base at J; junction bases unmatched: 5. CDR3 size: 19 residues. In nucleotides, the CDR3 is TGCGCCAGCAGCCAAGAAGGGACTAGCGGGGGGCGGGGCACAGATACGCAGTATTTT. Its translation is CASSQEGTSGGRGTDTQYF.

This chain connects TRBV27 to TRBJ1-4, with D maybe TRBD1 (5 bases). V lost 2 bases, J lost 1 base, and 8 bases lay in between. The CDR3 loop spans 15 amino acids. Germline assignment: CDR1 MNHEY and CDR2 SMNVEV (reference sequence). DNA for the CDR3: TGTGCCAGCAGTTTACAGGGCAGAACTAATGAAAAACTGTTTTTT. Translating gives CASSLQGRTNEKLFF.

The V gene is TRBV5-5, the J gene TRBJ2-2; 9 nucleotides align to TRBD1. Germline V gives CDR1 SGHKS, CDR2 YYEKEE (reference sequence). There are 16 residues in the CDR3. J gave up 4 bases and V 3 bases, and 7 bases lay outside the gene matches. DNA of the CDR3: TGTGCCAGCAGCTGGAACAGGGGGCTCCGCACCGGGGAGCTGTTTTTT. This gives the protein CASSWNRGLRTGELFF.

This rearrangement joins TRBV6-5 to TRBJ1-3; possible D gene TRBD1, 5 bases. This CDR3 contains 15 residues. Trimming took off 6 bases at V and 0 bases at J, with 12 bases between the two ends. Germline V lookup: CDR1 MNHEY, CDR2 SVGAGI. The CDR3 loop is CASRSGGLSGNTIYF. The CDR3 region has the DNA TGTGCCAGCAGGTCGGGGGGACTCTCTGGAAACACCATATATTTT.

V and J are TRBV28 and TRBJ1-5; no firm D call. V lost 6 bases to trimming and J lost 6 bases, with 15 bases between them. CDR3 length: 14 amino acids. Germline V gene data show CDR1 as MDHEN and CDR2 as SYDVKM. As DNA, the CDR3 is TGTGCCAGCAGCTCATGGCGGGAGAGTCAGCCCCAGCATTTT. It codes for CASSSWRESQPQHF.

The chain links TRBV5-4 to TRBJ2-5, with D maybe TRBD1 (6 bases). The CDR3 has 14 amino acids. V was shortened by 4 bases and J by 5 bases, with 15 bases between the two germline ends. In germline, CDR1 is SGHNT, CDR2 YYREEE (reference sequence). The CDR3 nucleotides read TGTGCCAGCAGCGTTACAGGGTTCTCCGAGACCCAGTACTTC. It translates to CASSVTGFSETQYF. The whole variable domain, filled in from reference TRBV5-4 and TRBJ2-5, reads ETGVTQSPTHLIKTRGQQVTLRCSSQSGHNTVSWYQQALGQGPQFIFQYYREEENGRGNFPPRFSGLQFPNYSSELNVNALELDDSALYLCASSVTGFSETQYFGPGTRLLVL.

CDR3 sequence (DNA): TGCGCCAGCAGCTTGGGCACCGCCGGGACAGGGATTAATTCACCCCTCCACTTT. Translated, it gives CASSLGTAGTGINSPLHF. This sequence joins TRBV5-1 and TRBJ1-6, with 9 bases matching TRBD1. In germline, CDR1 is SGHRS, CDR2 YFSETQ. The CDR3 extends over 18 amino acids. J was trimmed by 6 bases and V by 0 bases; bases with no gene match: 10.

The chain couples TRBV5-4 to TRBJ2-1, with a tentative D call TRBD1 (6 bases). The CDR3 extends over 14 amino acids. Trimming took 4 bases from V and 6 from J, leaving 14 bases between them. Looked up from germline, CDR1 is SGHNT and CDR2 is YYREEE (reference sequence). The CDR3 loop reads CASSQATGLNEQFF. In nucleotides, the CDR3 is TGTGCCAGCAGCCAGGCTACAGGGCTCAATGAGCAGTTCTTC.

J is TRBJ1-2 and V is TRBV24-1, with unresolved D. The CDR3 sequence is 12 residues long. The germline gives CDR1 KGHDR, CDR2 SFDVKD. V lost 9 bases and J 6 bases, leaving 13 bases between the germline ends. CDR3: CATHGSPNGYTF. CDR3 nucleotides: TGTGCCACCCATGGTAGCCCCAATGGCTACACCTTC.

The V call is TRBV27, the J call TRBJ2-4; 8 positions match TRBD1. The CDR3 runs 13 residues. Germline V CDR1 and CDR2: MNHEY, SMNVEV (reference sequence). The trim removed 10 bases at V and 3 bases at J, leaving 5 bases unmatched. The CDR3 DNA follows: TGTGCCACCAGCAGGGGGCTCAAAAACATTCAGTACTTC. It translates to CATSRGLKNIQYF.

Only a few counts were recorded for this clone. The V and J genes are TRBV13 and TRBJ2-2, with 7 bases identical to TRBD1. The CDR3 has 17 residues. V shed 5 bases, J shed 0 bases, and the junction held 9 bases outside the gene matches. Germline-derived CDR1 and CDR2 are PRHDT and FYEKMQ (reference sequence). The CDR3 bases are TGTGCCAGCAGCCCAAAAAACAGGGGCGCGAACACCGGGGAGCTGTTTTTT. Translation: CASSPKNRGANTGELFF. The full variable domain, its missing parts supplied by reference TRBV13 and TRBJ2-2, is AAGVIQSPRHLIKEKRETATLKCYPIPRHDTVYWYQQGPGQDPQFLISFYEKMQSDKGSIPDRFSAQQFSDYHSELNMSSLELGDSALYFCASSPKNRGANTGELFFGEGSRLTVL.

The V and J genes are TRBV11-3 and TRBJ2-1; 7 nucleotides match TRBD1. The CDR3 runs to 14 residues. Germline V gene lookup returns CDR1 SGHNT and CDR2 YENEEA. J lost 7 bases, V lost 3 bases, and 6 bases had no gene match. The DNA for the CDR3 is TGTGCCAGCAGCTTGGGGCAGGGGGAGAATGAGCAGTTCTTC. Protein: CASSLGQGENEQFF.

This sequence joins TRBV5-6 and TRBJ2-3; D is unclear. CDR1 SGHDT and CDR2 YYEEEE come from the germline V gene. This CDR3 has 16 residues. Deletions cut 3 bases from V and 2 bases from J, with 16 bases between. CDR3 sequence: CASSSLPTEPTDTQYF. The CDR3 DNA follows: TGTGCCAGCAGCTCCCTCCCAACTGAGCCCACAGATACGCAGTATTTT.

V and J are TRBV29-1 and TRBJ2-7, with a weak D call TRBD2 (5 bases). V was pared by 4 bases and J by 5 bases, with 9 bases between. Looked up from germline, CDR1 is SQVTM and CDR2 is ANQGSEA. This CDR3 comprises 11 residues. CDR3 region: CSVVRVDEQYF. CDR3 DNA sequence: TGCAGCGTTGTGAGGGTGGACGAGCAGTACTTC.

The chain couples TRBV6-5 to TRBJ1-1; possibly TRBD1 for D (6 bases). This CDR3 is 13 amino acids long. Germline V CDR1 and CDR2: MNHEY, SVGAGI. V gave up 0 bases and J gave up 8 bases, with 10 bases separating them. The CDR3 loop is CASSYSRQVEAFF. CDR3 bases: TGTGCCAGCAGTTACTCGAGACAGGTCGAAGCTTTCTTT.

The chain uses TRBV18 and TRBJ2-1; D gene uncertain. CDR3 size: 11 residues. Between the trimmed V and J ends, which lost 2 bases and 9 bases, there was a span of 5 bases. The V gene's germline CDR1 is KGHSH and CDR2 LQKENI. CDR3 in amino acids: CASSPLSEQFF. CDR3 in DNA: TGTGCCAGCTCACCATTGAGTGAGCAGTTCTTC.

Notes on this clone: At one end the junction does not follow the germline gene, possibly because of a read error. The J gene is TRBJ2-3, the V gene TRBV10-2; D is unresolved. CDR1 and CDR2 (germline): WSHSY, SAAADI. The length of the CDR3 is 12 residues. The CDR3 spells CASSESKLRSQF. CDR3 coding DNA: TGCGCCAGCAGTGAGTCGAAGTTAAGGAGTCAATTT.

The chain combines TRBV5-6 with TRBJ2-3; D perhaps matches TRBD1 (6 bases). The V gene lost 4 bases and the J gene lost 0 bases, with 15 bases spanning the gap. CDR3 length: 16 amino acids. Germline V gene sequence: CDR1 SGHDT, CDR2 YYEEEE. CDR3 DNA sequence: TGTGCCAGCAGCCTAGAGACCCAGGGGAGCACAGATACGCAGTATTTT. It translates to CASSLETQGSTDTQYF.

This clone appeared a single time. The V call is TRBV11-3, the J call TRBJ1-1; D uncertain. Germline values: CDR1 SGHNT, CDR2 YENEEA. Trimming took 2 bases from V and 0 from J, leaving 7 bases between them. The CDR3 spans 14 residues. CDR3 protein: CASSLQIMNTEAFF. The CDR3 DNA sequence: TGTGCCAGCAGCTTACAGATTATGAACACTGAAGCTTTCTTT. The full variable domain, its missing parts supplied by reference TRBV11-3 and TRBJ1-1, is EAGVVQSPRYKIIEKKQPVAFWCNPISGHNTLYWYLQNLGQGPELLIRYENEEAVDDSQLPKDRFSAERLKGVDSTLKIQPAELGDSAVYLCASSLQIMNTEAFFGQGTRLTVV.

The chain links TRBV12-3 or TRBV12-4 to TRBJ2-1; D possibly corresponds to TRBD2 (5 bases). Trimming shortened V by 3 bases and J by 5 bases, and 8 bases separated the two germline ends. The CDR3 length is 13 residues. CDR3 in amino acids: CASSLDWNNEQFF. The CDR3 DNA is TGTGCCAGCAGTTTGGACTGGAACAATGAGCAGTTCTTC.